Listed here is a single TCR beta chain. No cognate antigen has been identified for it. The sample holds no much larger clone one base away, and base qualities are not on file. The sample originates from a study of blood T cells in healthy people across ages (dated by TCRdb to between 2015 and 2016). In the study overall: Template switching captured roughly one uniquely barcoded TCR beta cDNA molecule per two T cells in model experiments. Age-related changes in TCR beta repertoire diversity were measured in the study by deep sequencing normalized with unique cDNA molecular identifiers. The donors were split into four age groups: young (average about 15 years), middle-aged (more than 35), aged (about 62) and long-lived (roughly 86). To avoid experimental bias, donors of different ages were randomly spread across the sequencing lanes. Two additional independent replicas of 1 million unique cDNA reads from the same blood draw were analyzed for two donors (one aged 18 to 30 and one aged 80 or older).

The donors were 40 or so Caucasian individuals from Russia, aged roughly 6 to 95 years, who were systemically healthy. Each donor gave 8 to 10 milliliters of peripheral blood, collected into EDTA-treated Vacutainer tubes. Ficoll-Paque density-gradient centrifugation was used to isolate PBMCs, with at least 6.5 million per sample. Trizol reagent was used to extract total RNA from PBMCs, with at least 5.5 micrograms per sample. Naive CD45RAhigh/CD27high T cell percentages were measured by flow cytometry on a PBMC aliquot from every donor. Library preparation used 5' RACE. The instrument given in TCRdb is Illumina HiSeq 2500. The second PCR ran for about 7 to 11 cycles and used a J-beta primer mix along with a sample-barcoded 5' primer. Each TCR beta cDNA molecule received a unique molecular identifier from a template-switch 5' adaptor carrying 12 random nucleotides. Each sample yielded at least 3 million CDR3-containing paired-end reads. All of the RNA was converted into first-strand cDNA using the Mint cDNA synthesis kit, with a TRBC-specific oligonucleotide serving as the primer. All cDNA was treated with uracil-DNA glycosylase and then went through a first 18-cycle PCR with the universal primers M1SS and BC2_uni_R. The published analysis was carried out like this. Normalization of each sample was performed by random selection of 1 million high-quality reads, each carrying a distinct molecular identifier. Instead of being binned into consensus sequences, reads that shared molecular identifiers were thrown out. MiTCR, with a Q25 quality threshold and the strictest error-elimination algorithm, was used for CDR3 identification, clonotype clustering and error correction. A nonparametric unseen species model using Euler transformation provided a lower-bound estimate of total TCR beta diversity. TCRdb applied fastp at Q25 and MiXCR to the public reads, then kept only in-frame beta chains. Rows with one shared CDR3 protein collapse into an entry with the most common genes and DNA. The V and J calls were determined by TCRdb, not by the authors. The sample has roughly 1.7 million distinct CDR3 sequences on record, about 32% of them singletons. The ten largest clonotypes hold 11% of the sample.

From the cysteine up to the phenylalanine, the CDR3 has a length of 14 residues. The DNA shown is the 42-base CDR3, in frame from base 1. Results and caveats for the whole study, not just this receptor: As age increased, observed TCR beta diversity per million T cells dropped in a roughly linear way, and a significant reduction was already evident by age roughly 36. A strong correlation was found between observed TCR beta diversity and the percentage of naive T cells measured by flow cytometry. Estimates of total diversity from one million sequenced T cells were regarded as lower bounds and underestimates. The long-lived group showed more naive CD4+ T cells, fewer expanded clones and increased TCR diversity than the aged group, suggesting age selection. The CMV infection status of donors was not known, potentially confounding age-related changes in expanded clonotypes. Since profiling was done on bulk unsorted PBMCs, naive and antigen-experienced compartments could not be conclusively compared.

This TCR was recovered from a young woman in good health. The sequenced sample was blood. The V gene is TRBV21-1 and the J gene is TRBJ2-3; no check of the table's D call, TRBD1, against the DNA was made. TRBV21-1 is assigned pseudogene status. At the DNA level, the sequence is TGTGCCAGCAGCAAGGGACAGCCGCCAGATACGCAGTATTTT. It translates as CASSKGQPPDTQYF.